The 18 T cell receptor beta chains below were found in one sample sequenced in a study of post-analysis software for immune sequencing data. Whole-study results and caveats: TRBV segments more frequent in patients than in controls numbered five and included TRBV5-6, TRBV5-1 and TRBV20-1.

Their specific antigens are unknown. Presence of unique molecular identifiers characterized the TCR beta cDNA libraries. TCRdb analysed the PCR reads with MiXCR anew, one entry per CDR3 protein. The sample holds fewer than 900,000 distinct CDR3 sequences, approximately 44% seen once. What was sequenced was blood. The receptors shown here come from a girl under 18 with multiple sclerosis.

The chain combines TRBV5-1 with TRBJ2-1; perhaps TRBD1 as D (5 bases). Germline V gives CDR1 SGHRS, CDR2 YFSETQ. Trimming took 7 bases from V and 6 from J, leaving 20 bases between them. This CDR3 has 15 amino acids. In nucleotides, the CDR3 is TGCGCCAGCCGCACAGAGCAGGGTAGCTTCAATGAGCAGTTCTTC. Its protein is CASRTEQGSFNEQFF. The whole variable domain, remainder taken from reference TRBV5-1 and TRBJ2-1, is KAGVTQTPRYLIKTRGQQVTLSCSPISGHRSVSWYQQTPGQGLQFLFEYFSETQRNKGNFPGRFSGRQFSNSRSEMNVSTLELGDSALYLCASRTEQGSFNEQFFGPGTRLTVL.

The J gene is TRBJ2-7, the V gene TRBV20-1; D tentatively reads TRBD1 or TRBD2 (5 bases each). V was shortened by 4 bases and J by 5 bases, with 15 bases between the two germline ends. Germline assignment: CDR1 DFQATT and CDR2 SNEGSKA (reference sequence). The CDR3 totals 13 residues. In nucleotides, the CDR3 is TGCAGTGCTAACCCGGGACCTGGCCACGAGCAGTACTTC. As protein: CSANPGPGHEQYF.

This clonotype was found a few times. The gene calls are TRBV13 and TRBJ1-2; a possible D gene is TRBD1 (5 bases). Germline V gene data show CDR1 as PRHDT and CDR2 as FYEKMQ (reference sequence). The CDR3 has 13 amino acids. V lost 0 bases to trimming and J lost 6 bases, with 8 bases between them. Written as DNA, the CDR3 is TGTGCCAGCAGCTTAGGGACAGCTGATGGCTACACCTTC. Translating it yields CASSLGTADGYTF.

The chain employs TRBV24-1 and TRBJ2-1; no firm D call. CDR3 length: 13 amino acids. CDR1 KGHDR and CDR2 SFDVKD come from the germline V gene. Trimming took off 4 bases at V and 12 bases at J, with 15 bases between the two ends. CDR3: CATSDGTLPVQFF. CDR3 coding DNA: TGTGCCACCAGTGACGGAACTCTGCCCGTGCAGTTCTTC.

V gene TRBV11-2 combines with J gene TRBJ2-3; the D gene could be TRBD1 or TRBD2 (5 bases each). V was clipped by 4 bases and J by 0 bases, with 17 bases between them. CDR3 length: 17 residues. Germline V gene data show CDR1 as SGHAT and CDR2 as FQNNGV. The CDR3 here is CASSSPPHGASTDTQYF. The CDR3 region has the DNA TGTGCCAGCAGCTCACCGCCCCACGGGGCGAGCACAGATACGCAGTATTTT. Together with reference TRBV11-2 and TRBJ2-3, the CDR3 gives the full variable domain: EAGVAQSPRYKIIEKRQSVAFWCNPISGHATLYWYQQILGQGPKLLIQFQNNGVVDDSQLPKDRFSAERLKGVDSTLKIQPAKLEDSAVYLCASSSPPHGASTDTQYFGPGTRLTVL.

V usage is TRBV20-1 and J usage is TRBJ2-5, with 9 positions matching TRBD2. CDR3 length: 15 residues. J lost 4 bases, V lost 0 bases, and 6 bases had no gene match. CDR1 and CDR2 from the germline V gene are DFQATT and SNEGSKA (reference sequence). This chain's CDR3 is CSARDRLAGRETQYF. The CDR3 nucleotides read TGCAGTGCTAGAGATCGTCTAGCGGGAAGAGAGACCCAGTACTTC.

This clonotype was seen more than once but under ten times. The V and J genes are TRBV5-1 and TRBJ2-1; D is perhaps TRBD1 or TRBD2 (6 bases each). CDR1 and CDR2 from the germline V gene are SGHRS and YFSETQ. This CDR3 region has 15 residues. Trimming shortened V by 0 bases and J by 5 bases, and 12 bases separated the two germline ends. CDR3 region: CASSLGWGANNEQFF. CDR3 nucleotide sequence: TGCGCCAGCAGCTTGGGCTGGGGGGCGAACAATGAGCAGTTCTTC.

This clonotype was seen a handful of times. The V call is TRBV7-6, the J call TRBJ2-7; unclear D gene. Germline assignment: CDR1 SGHVS and CDR2 FNYEAQ. V dropped 8 bases and J dropped 0 bases, with 11 bases sitting between them. CDR3 length equals 13 residues. CDR3 sequence reads: CASGKDSSYEQYF. The CDR3 DNA reads as TGTGCCAGCGGGAAGGATAGCTCCTACGAGCAGTACTTC.

The genes are TRBV29-1 and TRBJ2-3; D is possibly TRBD1 (5 bases). The CDR3 is made up of 10 amino acids. V was cut by 4 bases and J by 7 bases, with 6 bases left in between. Germline V CDR1 and CDR2: SQVTM, ANQGSEA. The chain's CDR3 is CSVAGNTQYF. In DNA, the CDR3 is TGCAGCGTTGCAGGGAATACGCAGTATTTT.

The chain employs TRBV9 and TRBJ2-1, with 8 bases lining up with TRBD2. The CDR3 covers 16 residues. The germline V gene has CDR1 SGDLS and CDR2 YYNGEE. Trimming removed 2 bases from V and 5 bases from J; junction bases left unmatched: 9. CDR3 sequence reads: CASSVRPSGSHNEQFF. The DNA of the CDR3 is TGTGCCAGCAGCGTTAGACCGAGCGGGAGCCACAATGAGCAGTTCTTC.

Remarks on this clonotype: Germline and junction disagree at one end, which may indicate a read error. The chain joins TRBV6-1 to TRBJ2-4; 10 bases fit TRBD2. The CDR3 loop spans 16 amino acids. Germline CDR1 reads MNHNS; CDR2 reads SASEGT. The CDR3 spells CASTERRGLAGAEQYF. CDR3 bases: TGTGCCAGCACTGAACGACGGGGCCTAGCGGGAGCTGAGCAGTACTTC.

Comment on this clonotype: The junction shows a germline mismatch at one end, possibly a read error. V gene TRBV4-1 combines with J gene TRBJ2-5, with 8 bases that match TRBD2. From germline, CDR1 is MGHRA and CDR2 YSYEKL. This CDR3 has 16 amino acids. The CDR3 here is CASSQDELAEKETRYF. The CDR3 DNA sequence: TGCGCCAGCAGCCAAGACGAACTAGCGGAGAAAGAGACCCGGTACTTC.

The chain couples TRBV12-3 or TRBV12-4 to TRBJ2-7, with 11 bases aligning to TRBD2. V was pared by 4 bases and J by 5 bases, with 7 bases of the junction left unmatched. The CDR3 length is 15 residues. CDR3 DNA: TGTGCCAGCAGTTCCCGGGGACTAGCGGTCCACGAGCAGTACTTC. The encoded protein is CASSSRGLAVHEQYF.

The rearrangement joins TRBV6-1 to TRBJ1-2; tentatively, D is TRBD1 (6 bases). Germline V gene data show CDR1 as MNHNS and CDR2 as SASEGT. CDR3 length equals 13 residues. The ends were cut back, 4 bases at V and 3 bases at J, with 9 bases in the middle. The CDR3 protein is CASSVSGDYGYTF. The CDR3 DNA follows: TGTGCCAGCAGTGTATCAGGGGACTATGGCTACACCTTC.

The chain carries TRBV27 and TRBJ2-1; 13 bases align to TRBD2. Germline V gene lookup returns CDR1 MNHEY and CDR2 SMNVEV (reference sequence). The CDR3 spans 16 residues. V lost 7 bases and J lost 6; bases outside the gene matches: 9. CDR3 amino acids: CASTRPGLAGINEQFF. As DNA, the CDR3 is TGTGCCAGCACAAGGCCGGGACTAGCGGGAATCAATGAGCAGTTCTTC.

The rearrangement links TRBV7-2 to TRBJ1-2, with TRBD1 identical over 7 bases. The germline CDR1 and CDR2 sequences are SGHTA and FQGNSA. The length of the CDR3 is 15 residues. The J segment lost 2 bases and the V segment lost 4 bases, leaving 7 bases of the junction unmatched. The CDR3 loop reads CASSSRDSSNYGYTF. The CDR3 nucleotides read TGTGCCAGCAGCTCTAGGGACAGTTCGAACTATGGCTACACCTTC.

V usage is TRBV24-1 and J usage is TRBJ1-2; D is undetermined. V was pared by 5 bases and J by 6 bases, with 6 bases between. Germline assignment: CDR1 KGHDR and CDR2 SFDVKD. CDR3 length: 11 amino acids. Here the CDR3 reads CATSVGDGYTF. In DNA form, the CDR3 reads TGTGCCACCAGTGTAGGAGATGGCTACACCTTC.

This chain connects TRBV7-6 to TRBJ1-1; 7 bases fit TRBD1. Unmatched junction bases numbered 4, after V lost 5 bases and J lost 4 bases. This CDR3 spans 13 amino acids. Germline V gene sequence: CDR1 SGHVS, CDR2 FNYEAQ. The DNA for the CDR3 is TGTGCCAGCAGCGACAGGGAGAGCACTGAAGCTTTCTTT. Amino acids: CASSDRESTEAFF.